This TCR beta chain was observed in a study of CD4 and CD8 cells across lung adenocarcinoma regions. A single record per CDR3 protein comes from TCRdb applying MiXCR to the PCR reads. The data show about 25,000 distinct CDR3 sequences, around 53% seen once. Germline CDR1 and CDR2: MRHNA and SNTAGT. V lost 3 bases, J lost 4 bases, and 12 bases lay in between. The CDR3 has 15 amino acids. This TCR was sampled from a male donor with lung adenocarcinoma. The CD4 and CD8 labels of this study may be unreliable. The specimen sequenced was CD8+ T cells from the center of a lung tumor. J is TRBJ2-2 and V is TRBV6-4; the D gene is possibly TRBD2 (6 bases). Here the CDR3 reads CASSEEAGSTGELFF. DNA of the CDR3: TGTGCCAGCAGTGAGGAGGCGGGGAGCACCGGGGAGCTGTTTTTT.